The next 17 T cell receptor beta chains were all read from a single sample in a study of blood T cell repertoires in COVID-19. Data came from immunoSEQ multiplex PCR; TCRdb stores just in-frame clones and leaves some out. Here the sample spans about 270,000 clones, 80% to 90% being singletons. The sample taken for sequencing was PBMCs or T cells enriched from blood (not recorded which). The receptors were sampled from a woman aged 18-30 years who had recovered from COVID-19.

The chain uses TRBV10-3 and TRBJ1-1; tentative D call: TRBD1 (6 bases). The CDR3 is 11 residues long. V lost 9 bases, J lost 11 bases, and 16 bases lay in between. Germline lookup yields CDR1 ENHRY and CDR2 SYGVKD. The CDR3 DNA reads TGTGCCATTGGGGGCTTCACACGGGCTTTCTTT. This sequence encodes CAIGGFTRAFF.

This chain connects TRBV20-1 to TRBJ2-3, with TRBD2 identical over 10 bases. V lost 3 bases, J lost 1 base, and 13 bases stayed unmatched. The CDR3 is 18 amino acids. Germline CDR1 and CDR2: DFQATT and SNEGSKA (reference sequence). The DNA for the CDR3 is TGCAGTGCTAGTAGTCCTAGCGGGGGAGCATCCCGCACAGATACGCAGTATTTT. Amino acid sequence: CSASSPSGGASRTDTQYF.

This clone turned up a few times. In DNA, the CDR3 is TGTGCCAGCAGCCAAGATTGGCGGGGGCGATCCGATGAGCAGTTCTTC. Encoded protein: CASSQDWRGRSDEQFF. This chain joins TRBV4-2 and TRBJ2-1, with D maybe TRBD2 (7 bases). Trimming took 0 bases from V and 8 from J, leaving 17 bases between them. Germline CDR1 reads LGHNA; CDR2 reads YNFKEQ. The CDR3 consists of 16 residues.

This chain connects TRBV2 to TRBJ2-4, with 8 bases matching TRBD1. The CDR3 length is 13 residues. The trim removed 4 bases at V and 9 bases at J, leaving 5 bases unmatched. The V gene's germline CDR1 is SNHLY and CDR2 FYNNEI. For the CDR3, the DNA is TGTGCCAGCAGTGGAGGACAGGGAGGCATTCAGTACTTC. As protein: CASSGGQGGIQYF.

The rearrangement joins TRBV20-1 to TRBJ1-2; possibly TRBD1 for D (5 bases). V was cut by 5 bases and J by 7 bases, with 11 bases left in between. Germline lookup yields CDR1 DFQATT and CDR2 SNEGSKA (reference sequence). The CDR3 totals 11 residues. This chain's CDR3 is CSASWGGGYTF. The CDR3 coding sequence is TGCAGTGCTTCCTGGGGGGGTGGCTACACCTTC.

The chain employs TRBV7-9 and TRBJ2-5, with D maybe TRBD1 (6 bases). Germline values: CDR1 SEHNR, CDR2 FQNEAQ (reference sequence). There are 16 residues in the CDR3. Trimming shortened V by 1 base and J by 4 bases, and 16 bases separated the two germline ends. CDR3: CASSLGPTGWGETQYF. CDR3 coding DNA: TGTGCCAGCAGCTTAGGGCCGACAGGTTGGGGAGAGACCCAGTACTTC.

This clone was recorded a few times. The rearrangement links TRBV27 to TRBJ2-4; TRBD1 aligns across 7 bases. Germline V gives CDR1 MNHEY, CDR2 SMNVEV (reference sequence). With 7 bases clipped from V and 3 bases from J, the junction kept 12 bases outside the gene matches. This CDR3 is built from 16 residues. The CDR3, as DNA: TGTGCCAGCAAGGGTTCGACAGGGTTTTACAAAAACATTCAGTACTTC. As protein: CASKGSTGFYKNIQYF.

The chain uses TRBV10-3 and TRBJ2-2; TRBD1 matches at 9 bases. Germline V gives CDR1 ENHRY, CDR2 SYGVKD. V lost 0 bases, J lost 4 bases, and 3 bases stayed unmatched. This CDR3 is 16 amino acids long. The CDR3 spells CAISESTGGGTGELFF. The CDR3 nucleotides read TGTGCCATCAGTGAGTCGACAGGGGGGGGCACCGGGGAGCTGTTTTTT.

A word on this clone: Relative to the germline gene, one junction end is altered; a read error may explain this. V gene TRBV28 combines with J gene TRBJ1-6, with 9 bases fitting TRBD1. CDR1 MDHEN and CDR2 SYDVKM come from the germline V gene. The CDR3 covers 18 residues. CDR3 loop: CASSLFTLTGTGISPLHF. Written as DNA, the CDR3 is TGTGCCAGCAGCTTATTTACCCTAACCGGGACAGGGATTTCACCCCTCCACTTT.

The V gene is TRBV5-4, the J gene TRBJ2-1, with 12 bases identical to TRBD2. The V gene end was trimmed by 4 bases and the J gene end by 9 bases; junction bases not matched to a gene: 11. The CDR3 has 16 amino acids. Germline V gives CDR1 SGHNT, CDR2 YYREEE (reference sequence). Here the CDR3 DNA reads TGTGCCAGCAGCCGATTCCTAGCGGGGGGGCCTGGTGAGCAGTTCTTC. Residues: CASSRFLAGGPGEQFF.

The V and J genes are TRBV2 and TRBJ2-3; TRBD1 is a possible D gene (6 bases). CDR1 is SNHLY, CDR2 FYNNEI, per germline. V was clipped by 5 bases and J by 4 bases, with 16 bases between them. The CDR3 totals 15 residues. In nucleotides, the CDR3 is TGTGCCAGCAGTATAAACAGGGACGGGGCAGATACGCAGTATTTT. Translating it yields CASSINRDGADTQYF.

V and J are TRBV10-2 and TRBJ1-2; TRBD1 matches 8 bases. Germline V gene data show CDR1 as WSHSY and CDR2 as SAAADI. The junction had 10 bases not matched to a gene; V was cut back by 3 bases and J by 4 bases. The CDR3 sequence is 16 residues long. CDR3 protein: CASSESRGQGTYGYTF. The CDR3 region has the DNA TGCGCCAGCAGTGAATCCAGAGGACAGGGAACCTATGGCTACACCTTC.

The rearrangement uses TRBV6-6 and TRBJ2-3, with a weak D call TRBD2 (6 bases). CDR1 is MNHNY and CDR2 is SVGAGI in the germline V gene (reference sequence). The CDR3 length is 15 residues. Between the trimmed V and J ends, which lost 8 bases and 1 base, there was a span of 16 bases. CDR3: CASRPGRGGTDTQYF. As DNA, the CDR3 is TGTGCCAGCCGTCCGGGGCGGGGTGGCACAGATACGCAGTATTTT.

The chain has TRBV27 and TRBJ1-1; 8 bases agree with TRBD1. Per the germline V gene, CDR1 is MNHEY and CDR2 is SMNVEV (reference sequence). The CDR3 has 14 amino acids. The trim removed 5 bases at V and 1 base at J, leaving 3 bases unmatched. The CDR3 DNA is TGTGCCAGCAGTCTCGACAGGGGGAACACTGAAGCTTTCTTT. This codes for CASSLDRGNTEAFF.

J is TRBJ1-2 and V is TRBV10-1; a weak D match, TRBD1 (5 bases). V was pared by 4 bases and J by 8 bases, with 14 bases between. CDR3 length: 13 amino acids. Per the germline V gene, CDR1 is WNHNN and CDR2 is SYGVQD (reference sequence). This CDR3 is CASSASGPRGYTF. Written as DNA, the CDR3 is TGCGCCAGCAGTGCCTCAGGGCCCAGAGGCTACACCTTC.

V usage is TRBV28 and J usage is TRBJ1-4; weak D call: TRBD1 (5 bases). Trimming stripped 8 bases from V and 8 bases from J, with 18 bases between. The germline V gene encodes CDR1 MDHEN and CDR2 SYDVKM. This CDR3 comprises 14 residues. CDR3 in amino acids: CASQDLQVLEKLFF. For the CDR3, the DNA is TGTGCCAGCCAAGACTTACAGGTGTTGGAAAAACTGTTTTTT.

The J gene is TRBJ2-1, the V gene TRBV25-1; 7 nucleotides align to TRBD2. The CDR3 totals 17 residues. Germline V gene lookup returns CDR1 MGHDK and CDR2 SYGVNS. The V and J ends lost 5 bases and 7 bases, in that order; junction bases with no gene match: 17. DNA of the CDR3: TGTGCCAGCAGTTCATGGGTTGGCCGGGGGGTTGTTAATGAGCAGTTCTTC. It is translated as CASSSWVGRGVVNEQFF.